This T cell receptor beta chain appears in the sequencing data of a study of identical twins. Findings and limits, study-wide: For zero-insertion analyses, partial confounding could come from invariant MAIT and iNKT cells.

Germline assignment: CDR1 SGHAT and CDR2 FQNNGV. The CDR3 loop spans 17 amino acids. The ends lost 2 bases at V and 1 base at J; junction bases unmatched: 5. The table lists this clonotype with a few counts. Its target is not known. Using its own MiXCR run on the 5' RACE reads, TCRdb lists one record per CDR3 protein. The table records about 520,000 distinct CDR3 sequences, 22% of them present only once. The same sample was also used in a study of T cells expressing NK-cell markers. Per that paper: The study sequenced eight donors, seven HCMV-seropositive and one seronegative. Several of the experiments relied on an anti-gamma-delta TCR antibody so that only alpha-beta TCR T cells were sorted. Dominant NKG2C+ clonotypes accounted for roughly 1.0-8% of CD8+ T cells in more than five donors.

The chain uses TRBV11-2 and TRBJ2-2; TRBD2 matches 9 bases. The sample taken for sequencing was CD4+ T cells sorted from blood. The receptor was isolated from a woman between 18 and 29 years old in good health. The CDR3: CASSLPQAGGNTGELFF. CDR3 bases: TGTGCCAGCAGCTTACCCCAAGCGGGGGGGAACACCGGGGAGCTGTTTTTT.